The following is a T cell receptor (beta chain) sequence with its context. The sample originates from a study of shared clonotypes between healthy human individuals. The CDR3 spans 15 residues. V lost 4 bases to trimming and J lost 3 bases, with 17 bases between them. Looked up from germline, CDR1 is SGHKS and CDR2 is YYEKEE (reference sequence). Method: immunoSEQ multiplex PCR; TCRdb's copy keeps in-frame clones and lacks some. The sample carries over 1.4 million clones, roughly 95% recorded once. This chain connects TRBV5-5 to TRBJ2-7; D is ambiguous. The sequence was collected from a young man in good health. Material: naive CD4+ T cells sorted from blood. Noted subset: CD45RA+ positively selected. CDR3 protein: CASSTTSGHLYEQYF. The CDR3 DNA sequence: TGTGCCAGCAGCACTACTTCTGGGCATCTCTACGAGCAGTACTTC. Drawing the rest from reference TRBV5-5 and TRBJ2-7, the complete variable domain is DAGVTQSPTHLIKTRGQQVTLRCSPISGHKSVSWYQQVLGQGPQFIFQYYEKEERGRGNFPDRFSARQFPNYSSELNVNALLLGDSALYLCASSTTSGHLYEQYFGPGTRLTVT.